One sample yielded the 11 T cell receptor beta chains listed below, sequenced in a study of post-analysis software for immune sequencing data. Findings and limits, study-wide: Patients showed TRBV5-6, TRBV5-1 and TRBV20-1 among several TRBV segments more frequent than in controls.

Their specific antigens are unknown. Carried by the TCR beta cDNA libraries were unique molecular identifiers. One entry per CDR3 protein results from TCRdb running MiXCR on the PCR reads. Of about 200,000 distinct CDR3 sequences listed, 29% are singletons. The sequenced sample consisted of blood. The origin of the receptors is a girl aged 2 to 17 with multiple sclerosis.

This clonotype was seen only a few times. V is TRBV5-1 and J is TRBJ2-7; a possible D gene is TRBD1 (6 bases). CDR3 length: 14 amino acids. Trimming took 1 base from V and 1 from J, leaving 9 bases between them. Germline V gives CDR1 SGHRS, CDR2 YFSETQ. CDR3 DNA sequence: TGCGCCAGCAGCTTGTCTACAGGGTCCTACGAGCAGTACTTC. This translates into CASSLSTGSYEQYF.

This clonotype was picked up many times. The chain carries TRBV6-2 or TRBV6-3 and TRBJ2-1; tentatively, D is TRBD1 or TRBD2 (5 bases each). Trimming cost V 6 bases and J 4 bases, with 13 bases left between them. Germline V gene data show CDR1 as MNHEY and CDR2 as SVGEGT. The CDR3 runs 14 residues. The CDR3 sequence is CASSRDGTYNEQFF. The CDR3 DNA sequence: TGTGCCAGCAGCCGGGACGGTACTTACAATGAGCAGTTCTTC.

A note on this clonotype: Possible read error: a much larger clone is one base away. V gene TRBV9 combines with J gene TRBJ2-1, with a tentative D call TRBD2 (5 bases). The DNA matches TRBJ2-7 better at its end, which makes the J call doubtful. The germline gives CDR1 SGDLS, CDR2 YYNGEE. The CDR3 runs 15 residues. The CDR3 sequence: CASSVEGAVYNEQYF. The DNA for the CDR3 is TGTGCCAGCAGCGTAGAAGGAGCGGTCTACAATGAGCAGTACTTC.

This clonotype was picked up a small number of times. The genes are TRBV12-3 or TRBV12-4 and TRBJ1-2; D uncertain. Trimming removed 8 bases from V and 4 bases from J, with 11 bases in between. This CDR3 contains 12 residues. The CDR3 DNA sequence: TGTGCCAGCGGTTCCGCTGTCTATGGCTACACCTTC. It encodes CASGSAVYGYTF.

This clonotype was found a few times. The V call is TRBV14, the J call TRBJ2-3, with a possible D match to TRBD2 (6 bases). CDR1 SGHDN and CDR2 FVKESK come from the germline V gene. This CDR3 is built from 16 residues. V shed 2 bases and J shed 0 bases, with 12 bases lying between them. The CDR3 DNA reads TGTGCCAGCAGCCAAATCCTAGCGTCTAGCACAGATACGCAGTATTTT. Amino acid sequence: CASSQILASSTDTQYF.

This clonotype has a count of ten or more. The chain uses TRBV5-1 and TRBJ2-7; a possible D gene is TRBD1 (8 bases). This CDR3 is built from 14 residues. The V and J ends lost 4 bases and 2 bases respectively, with 13 bases between them. Looked up from germline, CDR1 is SGHRS and CDR2 is YFSETQ. CDR3 sequence (DNA): TGCGCCAGCAGCCCGGGGGGACAGGCCTACGAGCAGTACTTC. The encoded protein is CASSPGGQAYEQYF.

This clonotype has just a few counts. The rearrangement joins TRBV11-2 to TRBJ2-7, with TRBD1 identical over 11 bases. This CDR3 has 16 residues. Germline V lookup: CDR1 SGHAT, CDR2 FQNNGV. V lost 5 bases and J lost 6; bases outside the gene matches: 12. The CDR3 region has the DNA TGTGCCAGCAGCCTATCAGGGACAGGGGGTTTGGTCGAGCAGTACTTC. This gives the protein CASSLSGTGGLVEQYF. Based on the CDR3 plus reference TRBV11-2 and TRBJ2-7, the full variable domain is EAGVAQSPRYKIIEKRQSVAFWCNPISGHATLYWYQQILGQGPKLLIQFQNNGVVDDSQLPKDRFSAERLKGVDSTLKIQPAKLEDSAVYLCASSLSGTGGLVEQYFGPGTRLTVT.

The chain uses TRBV18 and TRBJ1-4, with 7 nucleotides matching TRBD1. Germline lookup yields CDR1 KGHSH and CDR2 LQKENI. There are 15 residues in the CDR3. J was trimmed by 5 bases and V by 1 base; bases with no gene match: 4. CDR3 residues: CASSPRDRSNEKLFF. Written as DNA, the CDR3 is TGTGCCAGCTCACCACGGGACAGATCAAATGAAAAACTGTTTTTT.

This clonotype was seen ten or more times. This chain links TRBV28 with TRBJ2-6; 10 nucleotides agree with TRBD1. Trimming cost V 5 bases and J 4 bases; bases outside gene matches: 14. This CDR3 is built from 19 residues. CDR1 and CDR2 (germline): MDHEN, SYDVKM. CDR3 nucleotide sequence: TGTGCCAGCAGTATCACACTCGGGACAGGGGCAGGCGGGGCCAACGTCCTGACTTTC. As protein: CASSITLGTGAGGANVLTF.

This clonotype was found a few times. This chain joins TRBV7-9 and TRBJ2-5; TRBD2 matches at 7 bases. Germline trimming cut 5 bases from V and 1 base from J; bases unmatched to any gene: 7. Germline CDR1 SEHNR, CDR2 FQNEAQ (reference sequence). The CDR3 is 15 residues long. The CDR3 loop is CASSDKRDLQETQYF. CDR3 nucleotide sequence: TGTGCCAGCAGCGATAAGCGGGACCTCCAAGAGACCCAGTACTTC.

Remarks on this clonotype: A read error may explain this, as a much larger clone is one base away. The J gene is TRBJ1-5, the V gene TRBV12-3 or TRBV12-4; no clear D gene. The CDR3 has 14 amino acids. As DNA, the CDR3 is TGTACCAGCAGTCTTGGCGGGGTTGGGCAGCCCCAGCATTTT. Protein sequence: CTSSLGGVGQPQHF.